Each of the 29 T cell receptor beta chains below was sequenced from the same sample in a study of shared clonotypes between healthy human individuals. The assay was immunoSEQ multiplex PCR, and TCRdb's table has in-frame clones only and misses some. The profile covers millions of clones, with about 92% appearing a single time and around 0.4% taken by the ten largest. Input material: naive CD4+ T cells from PBMCs. The subset was: CD45RA+ positively selected. The source of these receptors is a man younger than 35 in good health. Some clones in this sample may be carry-over from other donors' samples.

The chain has TRBV9 and TRBJ1-2; D is uncertain. The V gene lost 0 bases and the J gene lost 5 bases, with 14 bases spanning the gap. The CDR3 runs to 15 residues. CDR1 SGDLS and CDR2 YYNGEE come from the germline V gene. The CDR3 region has the DNA TGTGCCAGCAGCGTAGGCGTTTGGGATGGTTATGGCTACACCTTC. Amino acids: CASSVGVWDGYGYTF.

The chain employs TRBV5-1 and TRBJ2-2; possible D gene TRBD2, 5 bases. The V and J ends lost 4 bases and 3 bases respectively, with 10 bases between them. Germline V gives CDR1 SGHRS, CDR2 YFSETQ. The CDR3 is 14 residues long. The CDR3 reads CASSPPGDTGELFF. CDR3 sequence (DNA): TGCGCCAGCAGCCCCCCCGGGGACACCGGGGAGCTGTTTTTT.

This clone has just one count. The chain couples TRBV6-4 to TRBJ2-3; possibly TRBD1 for D (6 bases). The CDR3 sequence is 16 residues long. V was pared by 4 bases and J by 1 base, with 15 bases between. The germline gives CDR1 MRHNA, CDR2 SNTAGT. CDR3 DNA: TGTGCCAGCAGTGCAGGGGCCCACCCAGGCACAGATACGCAGTATTTT. Translating it yields CASSAGAHPGTDTQYF.

The rearrangement uses TRBV9 and TRBJ2-3; 15 bases fit TRBD2. Germline V lookup: CDR1 SGDLS, CDR2 YYNGEE. There are 16 residues in the CDR3. Losses at the gene ends were 4 bases for V and 7 bases for J; bases not matched to a gene: 7. CDR3 nucleotide sequence: TGTGCCAGCAGCCCCCGGACTAGCGGGGGGGAGAATACGCAGTATTTT. The encoded protein is CASSPRTSGGENTQYF. Full variable domain (rest looked up from reference TRBV9 and TRBJ2-3): DSGVTQTPKHLITATGQRVTLRCSPRSGDLSVYWYQQSLDQGLQFLIQYYNGEERAKGNILERFSAQQFPDLHSELNLSSLELGDSALYFCASSPRTSGGENTQYFGPGTRLTVL.

The V and J genes are TRBV4-1 and TRBJ2-3; 7 positions match TRBD1. Germline CDR1 reads MGHRA; CDR2 reads YSYEKL. V lost 4 bases, J lost 2 bases, and 6 bases stayed unmatched. This CDR3 contains 15 residues. CDR3 sequence: CASSPLGQATDTQYF. The CDR3 region has the DNA TGCGCCAGCAGCCCGCTTGGACAGGCCACAGATACGCAGTATTTT.

DNA of the CDR3: TGTGCCAGCGCCCAAGGGGAGGTGAACACTGAAGCTTTCTTT. This encodes CASAQGEVNTEAFF. The V call is TRBV4-2, the J call TRBJ1-1; the D gene is possibly TRBD1 (5 bases). V was cut by 8 bases and J by 0 bases, with 13 bases left in between. The V gene's germline CDR1 is LGHNA and CDR2 YNFKEQ. The CDR3 has 14 amino acids.

This chain uses TRBV29-1 with TRBJ1-1, with D perhaps matching TRBD1 (5 bases). V was pared by 7 bases and J by 4 bases, with 16 bases between. In germline, CDR1 is SQVTM, CDR2 ANQGSEA. The CDR3 sequence is 13 residues long. CDR3 amino acids: CSEQDGRVTEAFF. CDR3 nucleotides: TGCAGCGAACAGGACGGCAGGGTCACTGAAGCTTTCTTT.

This chain links TRBV7-2 with TRBJ2-2, with D possibly being TRBD1 (6 bases). V dropped 1 base and J dropped 3 bases, with 9 bases sitting between them. This CDR3 contains 15 residues. Germline CDR1 SGHTA, CDR2 FQGNSA. The CDR3: CASSLGHRDTGELFF. The CDR3 DNA is TGTGCCAGCAGCTTAGGTCACAGGGACACCGGGGAGCTGTTTTTT.

In this sample, this clone turned up a few times. The chain links TRBV7-2 to TRBJ1-2; D unclear. Germline-derived CDR1 and CDR2 are SGHTA and FQGNSA. The ends were cut back, 3 bases at V and 0 bases at J, with 11 bases in the middle. The CDR3 consists of 15 residues. CDR3 coding DNA: TGTGCCAGCAGCTTCAGGCGTCCCGCTAACTATGGCTACACCTTC. This translates into CASSFRRPANYGYTF. Looking up the rest from reference TRBV7-2 and TRBJ1-2 gives the full variable domain: GAGVSQSPSNKVTEKGKDVELRCDPISGHTALYWYRQSLGQGLEFLIYFQGNSAPDKSGLPSDRFSAERTGGSVSTLTIQRTQQEDSAVYLCASSFRRPANYGYTFGSGTRLTVV.

The table lists this clone with a count of one. The chain uses TRBV6-6 and TRBJ1-1; no reliable D call. V lost 0 bases and J lost 5, with 13 bases in between. Germline CDR1 and CDR2: MNHNY and SVGAGI (reference sequence). The CDR3 has 15 residues. The CDR3 loop reads CASSYSEGRGTEAFF. The CDR3 DNA is TGTGCCAGCAGTTACTCCGAGGGTCGGGGAACTGAAGCTTTCTTT.

V and J are TRBV28 and TRBJ2-7; D perhaps matches TRBD1 (7 bases). V lost 7 bases and J 7 bases, leaving 14 bases between the germline ends. The CDR3 extends over 12 amino acids. Germline-derived CDR1 and CDR2 are MDHEN and SYDVKM. The CDR3 loop is CASNDRAGEQYF. CDR3 nucleotides: TGTGCCAGCAACGACAGGGCGGGGGAGCAGTACTTC.

This chain connects TRBV28 to TRBJ2-3; no firm D call. The germline V and J ends were trimmed by 10 bases and 2 bases, with 22 bases remaining between them. CDR1 is MDHEN, CDR2 SYDVKM, per germline. The CDR3 extends over 16 amino acids. This CDR3 is CATSPIGREITDTQYF. The CDR3 DNA sequence: TGTGCCACGTCGCCGATAGGGCGAGAGATCACAGATACGCAGTATTTT.

The V call is TRBV2, the J call TRBJ2-6, with D perhaps TRBD1 (5 bases). The CDR3 has 16 amino acids. The germline CDR1 and CDR2 sequences are SNHLY and FYNNEI. The V end lost 3 bases, the J end lost 0 bases, and 9 bases lay between the germline ends. The DNA of the CDR3 is TGTGCCAGCAGTGAGGCAGGGTTCTCTGGGGCCAACGTCCTGACTTTC. As protein: CASSEAGFSGANVLTF.

The chain is built from TRBV19 and TRBJ2-7; 9 positions match TRBD1. V lost 0 bases and J lost 2; bases outside the gene matches: 14. This CDR3 has 19 amino acids. Germline loops: CDR1 LNHDA, CDR2 SQIVND (reference sequence). CDR3 residues: CASSIDRTGATGGTYEQYF. In nucleotides, the CDR3 is TGTGCCAGTAGTATAGATAGGACAGGGGCGACGGGAGGCACCTACGAGCAGTACTTC.

The chain employs TRBV7-3 and TRBJ2-5, with 8 bases lining up with TRBD1. The V gene's germline CDR1 is SGHTA and CDR2 FQGTGA. With V trimmed by 10 bases and J by 2 bases, 9 bases remained unmatched. The CDR3 loop spans 14 amino acids. CDR3 nucleotides: TGTGCCATCCTTAGGACAGGGAGGCAAGAGACCCAGTACTTC. Its protein is CAILRTGRQETQYF.

The sample holds one count of this clone. The chain is built from TRBV4-3 and TRBJ1-3; 8 bases are shared with TRBD1. CDR1 is LGHNA, CDR2 YSLEER, per germline. The J segment lost 0 bases and the V segment lost 2 bases, leaving 12 bases of the junction unmatched. The CDR3 consists of 19 residues. CDR3 nucleotides: TGCGCCAGCAGCCAATCCGCTCCATGGACAGGGACCTCTGGAAACACCATATATTTT. Translated: CASSQSAPWTGTSGNTIYF.

The CDR3, as DNA: TGTGCCAGTAGTATCGGCACAGACATGAACACTGAAGCTTTCTTT. Protein: CASSIGTDMNTEAFF. V usage is TRBV19 and J usage is TRBJ1-1; D gene unclear. Germline CDR1 LNHDA, CDR2 SQIVND (reference sequence). This CDR3 has 15 residues. Trimming stripped 3 bases from V and 0 bases from J, with 11 bases between.

J is TRBJ2-5 and V is TRBV7-3; TRBD2 agrees at 7 bases. V was pared by 4 bases and J by 5 bases, with 7 bases of the junction left unmatched. CDR3 length: 14 residues. The germline CDR1 and CDR2 sequences are SGHTA and FQGTGA. The CDR3 nucleotides are TGTGCCAGCAGCTCCTTCGGGGGGAAGGAGACCCAGTACTTC. The encoded protein is CASSSFGGKETQYF. Complete variable domain (other parts from reference TRBV7-3 and TRBJ2-5): GAGVSQTPSNKVTEKGKYVELRCDPISGHTALYWYRQSLGQGPEFLIYFQGTGAADDSGLPNDRFFAVRPEGSVSTLKIQRTERGDSAVYLCASSSFGGKETQYFGPGTRLLVL.

The V and J genes are TRBV28 and TRBJ1-4, with TRBD1 as a possible D gene (6 bases). In germline, CDR1 is MDHEN, CDR2 SYDVKM. The germline V and J ends were trimmed by 4 bases and 4 bases, with 13 bases remaining between them. The CDR3 loop spans 15 amino acids. The CDR3 loop is CASSSDRILNEKLFF. The DNA of the CDR3 is TGTGCCAGCAGTTCCGACAGGATCCTTAATGAAAAACTGTTTTTT.

The chain joins TRBV5-1 to TRBJ1-4, with 7 bases identical to TRBD1. Germline CDR1 is SGHRS and CDR2 is YFSETQ. The V segment lost 7 bases and the J segment 4 bases; nucleotides outside the gene matches: 10. The CDR3 is made up of 15 amino acids. CDR3 residues: CASRSGGQSNEKLFF. The CDR3, as DNA: TGCGCCAGCCGGTCTGGGGGACAGAGTAATGAAAAACTGTTTTTT.

The chain joins TRBV4-1 to TRBJ2-4, with D perhaps matching TRBD1 or TRBD2 (5 bases each). The length of the CDR3 is 13 residues. V lost 4 bases to trimming and J lost 12 bases, with 16 bases between them. Per the germline V gene, CDR1 is MGHRA and CDR2 is YSYEKL. The CDR3, as DNA: TGCGCCAGCAGCCCGGGACGGCAAGGAGGTCAGTACTTC. Protein sequence: CASSPGRQGGQYF.

The gene calls are TRBV6-1 and TRBJ2-7; 9 bases match TRBD2. The length of the CDR3 is 14 residues. Losses at the gene ends were 6 bases for V and 1 base for J; bases not matched to a gene: 4. Germline CDR1 MNHNS, CDR2 SASEGT. DNA for the CDR3: TGTGCCAGCAGAGGACTAGCGACTTCCTACGAGCAGTACTTC. As protein: CASRGLATSYEQYF.

The rearrangement uses TRBV5-5 and TRBJ2-7, with 9 bases fitting TRBD2. The V segment lost 4 bases and the J segment 6 bases; nucleotides outside the gene matches: 11. There are 15 residues in the CDR3. Looked up from germline, CDR1 is SGHKS and CDR2 is YYEKEE (reference sequence). The CDR3 DNA reads as TGTGCCAGCAGCCCAGCTAGCGGGAAGCAGGGCGAGCAGTACTTC. It translates to CASSPASGKQGEQYF.

The rearrangement links TRBV9 to TRBJ1-4; D ambiguous. Germline V gene lookup returns CDR1 SGDLS and CDR2 YYNGEE. This CDR3 region has 14 residues. Trimming took 3 bases from V and 8 from J, leaving 14 bases between them. CDR3 nucleotides: TGTGCCAGCAGCGCGGGCCTCTCGGGGGAAAAACTGTTTTTT. This codes for CASSAGLSGEKLFF.

This rearrangement joins TRBV11-2 to TRBJ2-5; 7 bases line up with TRBD2. V lost 5 bases to trimming and J lost 2 bases; unmatched junction nucleotides: 14. CDR1 is SGHAT and CDR2 is FQNNGV in the germline V gene. This CDR3 spans 17 amino acids. CDR3 DNA: TGTGCCAGCAGCCCGCACCGGGGCGGGGGTCGGCAAGAGACCCAGTACTTC. Protein: CASSPHRGGGRQETQYF.

This chain links TRBV7-3 with TRBJ2-5; no clear D. V lost 1 base and J lost 2, with 8 bases in between. CDR1 is SGHTA, CDR2 FQGTGA, per germline. This CDR3 spans 14 amino acids. The CDR3: CASSLRWQQETQYF. The CDR3 DNA is TGTGCCAGCAGCTTAAGGTGGCAGCAAGAGACCCAGTACTTC.

This rearrangement joins TRBV19 to TRBJ2-5; D may match TRBD1 or TRBD2 (5 bases each). The CDR3 extends over 13 amino acids. CDR1 and CDR2 (germline): LNHDA, SQIVND (reference sequence). V was cut by 10 bases and J by 4 bases, with 16 bases left in between. As DNA, the CDR3 is TGTGCCACCGCTCGGAATGGGGGAGAGACCCAGTACTTC. Translating it yields CATARNGGETQYF.

As concerns this clone: Distinct nucleotide sequences in the sample also encode this CDR3. The rearrangement joins TRBV4-3 to TRBJ2-1; 9 nucleotides match TRBD2. The CDR3 covers 15 residues. The germline V gene encodes CDR1 LGHNA and CDR2 YSLEER. V gave up 1 base and J gave up 4 bases; unmatched junction bases: 2. The CDR3 nucleotides read TGCGCCAGCAGCCAAGCTAGCGGGACTTACAATGAGCAGTTCTTC. It codes for CASSQASGTYNEQFF.

The rearrangement uses TRBV5-1 and TRBJ2-3; weak D call: TRBD1 (6 bases). The CDR3 has 17 residues. V was clipped by 2 bases and J by 0 bases, with 16 bases between them. The germline V gene encodes CDR1 SGHRS and CDR2 YFSETQ. CDR3 sequence: CASSLFVTGSSTDTQYF. The CDR3 DNA reads as TGCGCCAGCAGCTTATTTGTTACAGGGAGTAGCACAGATACGCAGTATTTT.